The 11 T cell receptor beta chains reported below all come from one sample, sequenced in a study of tumor T cells in aggressive B-cell lymphoma. Some clones are missing from TCRdb's copy, which holds only in-frame ones; the method was immunoSEQ multiplex PCR. The table has fewer than 3,000 clones, over 70% seen once. The sequencing input was tumor tissue. Receptor source: an adult with diffuse large B cell lymphoma.

V is TRBV19 and J is TRBJ2-3, with 10 nucleotides matching TRBD2. The germline CDR1 and CDR2 sequences are LNHDA and SQIVND (reference sequence). The CDR3 has 16 residues. Unmatched junction bases numbered 12, after V lost 8 bases and J lost 4 bases. CDR3 in amino acids: CASGQLLAGGPDTQYF. The CDR3 region has the DNA TGTGCCAGTGGCCAACTCTTAGCGGGAGGCCCAGATACGCAGTATTTT.

V usage is TRBV30 and J usage is TRBJ1-4; 11 nucleotides match TRBD1. V lost 2 bases to trimming and J lost 7 bases; unmatched junction nucleotides: 9. Germline CDR1 reads GTSNPN; CDR2 reads SVGIG (reference sequence). There are 16 residues in the CDR3. The CDR3 here is CAWSSGTGGLGEKLFF. DNA of the CDR3: TGTGCCTGGAGTTCCGGGACAGGGGGGCTCGGTGAAAAACTGTTTTTT.

The J gene is TRBJ2-4, the V gene TRBV19; the match to TRBD1 covers 7 bases. Per germline, CDR1 LNHDA and CDR2 SQIVND (reference sequence). The length of the CDR3 is 16 residues. Trimming took 6 bases from V and 0 from J; bases not matched to a gene: 8. CDR3 amino acids: CASSTPGQLAKNIQYF. The CDR3 DNA reads as TGTGCCAGTAGCACACCGGGACAGCTAGCCAAAAACATTCAGTACTTC.

The gene calls are TRBV25-1 and TRBJ2-6, with TRBD1 as a possible D gene (5 bases). With 5 bases removed from V and 5 bases from J, the gap between germline ends came to 16 bases. CDR3 length equals 16 residues. From germline, CDR1 is MGHDK and CDR2 SYGVNS. The DNA of the CDR3 is TGTGCCAGCAGTACAACTGGACAAAGTCGGGCCAACGTCCTGACTTTC. Translation: CASSTTGQSRANVLTF.

CDR3 sequence (DNA): TGTGCCACCAGCAGAGTGTCCCTAGCGGGGGCTGATACGCAGTATTTT. Residues: CATSRVSLAGADTQYF. V usage is TRBV15 and J usage is TRBJ2-3; 10 bases are shared with TRBD2. Trimming cost V 1 base and J 6 bases; bases outside gene matches: 7. This CDR3 comprises 16 residues. Germline loops: CDR1 LNHNV, CDR2 YYDKDF (reference sequence).

The gene calls are TRBV30 and TRBJ1-3; D gene unclear. Germline V lookup: CDR1 GTSNPN, CDR2 SVGIG (reference sequence). Trimming stripped 8 bases from V and 3 bases from J, with 14 bases between. The CDR3 sequence is 13 residues long. The CDR3 reads CALGGVVGNTIYF. CDR3 DNA sequence: TGTGCCCTGGGCGGGGTGGTTGGAAACACCATATATTTT. Full variable domain (missing parts from reference TRBV30 and TRBJ1-3): SQTIHQWPATLVQPVGSPLSLECTVEGTSNPNLYWYRQAAGRGLQLLFYSVGIGQISSEVPQNLSASRPQDRQFILSSKKLLLSDSGFYLCALGGVVGNTIYFGEGSWLTVV.

This clone was picked up a small number of times. The genes are TRBV11-2 and TRBJ2-1; D may be TRBD1 (6 bases). CDR3 size: 15 residues. Germline V gene data show CDR1 as SGHAT and CDR2 as FQNNGV. V lost 4 bases and J 2 bases, leaving 12 bases between the germline ends. CDR3 protein: CASSSQGWTYNEQFF. The CDR3 nucleotides are TGTGCCAGCAGCTCACAGGGTTGGACCTACAATGAGCAGTTCTTC.

This clone was seen more than once but under ten times. V and J are TRBV5-1 and TRBJ2-7; 13 positions agree with TRBD2. J lost 4 bases, V lost 4 bases, and 8 bases had no gene match. The CDR3 is made up of 16 amino acids. CDR1 is SGHRS and CDR2 is YFSETQ in the germline V gene. The CDR3 sequence is CASSHRTSGRVYEQYF. CDR3 in DNA: TGCGCCAGCAGCCACCGGACTAGCGGGAGAGTTTACGAGCAGTACTTC.

The gene calls are TRBV11-2 and TRBJ2-5, with D maybe TRBD1 (5 bases). Germline V gene lookup returns CDR1 SGHAT and CDR2 FQNNGV. With 2 bases removed from V and 5 bases from J, the gap between germline ends came to 12 bases. This CDR3 region has 14 residues. The CDR3 bases are TGTGCCAGCAGCTTACTCCTGGGGCCGGAGACCCAGTACTTC. Translating it yields CASSLLLGPETQYF.

In the case of this clone: The same CDR3 also results from other DNA sequences found in this sample. The chain is built from TRBV5-1 and TRBJ2-2; TRBD2 aligns across 9 bases. The CDR3 is 13 amino acids. Germline V gene lookup returns CDR1 SGHRS and CDR2 YFSETQ. V was pared by 4 bases and J by 5 bases, with 0 bases of the junction left unmatched. The CDR3 reads CASSLAGTGELFF. The CDR3 DNA reads as TGCGCCAGCAGCCTAGCGGGAACCGGGGAGCTGTTTTTT.

The gene calls are TRBV18 and TRBJ1-1, with unresolved D. CDR3 size: 16 residues. Trimming stripped 3 bases from V and 0 bases from J, with 14 bases between. CDR1 is KGHSH, CDR2 LQKENI, per germline. Here the CDR3 reads CASSPRKADLNTEAFF. The CDR3 coding sequence is TGTGCCAGCTCACCTCGGAAAGCTGACTTGAACACTGAAGCTTTCTTT. The full variable domain, rest sourced from reference TRBV18 and TRBJ1-1, is NAGVMQNPRHLVRRRGQEARLRCSPMKGHSHVYWYRQLPEEGLKFMVYLQKENIIDESGMPKERFSAEFPKEGPSILRIQQVVRGDSAAYFCASSPRKADLNTEAFFGQGTRLTVV.